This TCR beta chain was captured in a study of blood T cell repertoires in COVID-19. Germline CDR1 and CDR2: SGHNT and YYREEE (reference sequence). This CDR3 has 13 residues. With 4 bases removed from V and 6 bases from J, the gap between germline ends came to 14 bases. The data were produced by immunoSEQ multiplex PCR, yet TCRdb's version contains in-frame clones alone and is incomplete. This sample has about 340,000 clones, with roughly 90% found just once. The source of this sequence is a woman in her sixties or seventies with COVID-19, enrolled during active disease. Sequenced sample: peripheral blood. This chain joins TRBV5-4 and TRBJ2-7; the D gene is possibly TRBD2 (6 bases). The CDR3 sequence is CASSQAGGTEQYF. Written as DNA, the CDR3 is TGTGCCAGCAGCCAGGCTGGGGGGACCGAGCAGTACTTC.